The clone carrying this T cell receptor beta chain appeared many times. Its target is unknown. This sample is part of a study of metastatic and nonmetastatic thyroid tumors. The wider study: Where malignant and benign thyroid patients were concerned, repertoires were compared across blood and tumor or nodule tissue. The study's findings and limits: The reported finding was significantly higher TCR beta diversity in malignant thyroid tumors relative to benign nodules, in blood and tumor.

All patients were treatment-naive before thyroid surgery. Authors' processing steps: For papillary thyroid cancer, a distant-metastasis classifier was constructed from CDR3 differences observed across clinicopathological groups. TCRdb re-clonotyped the PCR reads through MiXCR. TCRdb's processing, not the authors', yielded these V and J calls. The sample comprises some 25,000 clones, around 21% of which are singletons, and around 6.9% rests with the top ten. Germline CDR1 is DFQATT and CDR2 is SNEGSKA (reference sequence). The J segment lost 4 bases and the V segment lost 2 bases, leaving 3 bases of the junction unmatched. The CDR3 extends over 13 amino acids.

The sequenced sample consisted of blood. The source is a female donor with papillary thyroid cancer or a benign thyroid nodule (not recorded which). Some clones in this sample may be carry-over from other donors' samples. This chain connects TRBV20-1 to TRBJ1-1; 8 bases are shared with TRBD1. The CDR3: CSARKDRATEAFF. The CDR3 nucleotides read TGCAGTGCTAGAAAGGACAGGGCCACTGAAGCTTTCTTT.